This is a list of T cell receptor beta chains from one sample in a study of blood T cell repertoires in COVID-19. Sequencing was performed with immunoSEQ multiplex PCR; in TCRdb, only in-frame clones are kept and a portion is missing. Of approximately 76,000 clones in the sample, 88% are singletons; the top ten hold under 55%. Sequenced input: peripheral blood. The receptor set was obtained from a human donor in a cohort sampled during active COVID-19. CDR3s include the opening cysteine and the closing phenylalanine or tryptophan. D genes are given only for firm matches. Not all rows give a size; the values are once, few, many and, for expanded clones, a class.

clone_size: -; v_call: TRBV2; j_call: TRBJ1-1; d_call: -; cdr3_aa: CASSVPGSVNTEAFF; cdr3_nt: TGTGCCAGCAGTGTACCGGGGAGCGTGAACACTGAAGCTTTCTTT
clone_size: -; v_call: TRBV6-2/TRBV6-3; j_call: TRBJ2-7; d_call: -; cdr3_aa: CASSPPGLQTSSYEQYF; cdr3_nt: TGTGCCAGCAGCCCTCCGGGACTTCAAACGAGCTCCTACGAGCAGTACTTC
clone_size: -; v_call: TRBV6-1; j_call: TRBJ1-4; d_call: TRBD1; cdr3_aa: CASSAYTGGASTNEKLFF; cdr3_nt: TGTGCCAGCAGTGCCTATACAGGGGGCGCGTCTACTAATGAAAAACTGTTTTTT
clone_size: -; v_call: TRBV7-6; j_call: TRBJ2-6; d_call: -; cdr3_aa: CASSIIRGSEANVLTF; cdr3_nt: TGTGCCAGCAGCATCATCAGGGGCTCTGAGGCCAACGTCCTGACTTTC
clone_size: -; v_call: TRBV7-6; j_call: TRBJ2-7; d_call: TRBD1; cdr3_aa: CASSSGQAGEQYF; cdr3_nt: TGTGCCAGCAGCTCAGGACAGGCCGGGGAGCAGTACTTC
clone_size: -; v_call: TRBV7-8; j_call: TRBJ2-1; d_call: -; cdr3_aa: CASSLASGWAGPVNNEQFF; cdr3_nt: TGTGCCAGCAGCTTAGCCTCGGGTTGGGCGGGGCCCGTGAACAATGAGCAGTTCTTC
clone_size: once; v_call: TRBV20-1; j_call: TRBJ1-5; d_call: TRBD1; cdr3_aa: CSASGTGHNQPQHF; cdr3_nt: TGCAGTGCTAGTGGGACAGGCCACAATCAGCCCCAGCATTTT
clone_size: -; v_call: TRBV19; j_call: TRBJ2-1; d_call: TRBD2; cdr3_aa: CASRQAGGDEQFF; cdr3_nt: TGTGCCAGTAGACAAGCGGGAGGGGATGAGCAGTTCTTC
clone_size: -; v_call: TRBV6-2/TRBV6-3; j_call: TRBJ2-5; d_call: -; cdr3_aa: CASSWTGRGETQYF; cdr3_nt: TGTGCCAGCAGTTGGACAGGGAGGGGGGAGACCCAGTACTTC
clone_size: -; v_call: TRBV4-3; j_call: TRBJ2-1; d_call: TRBD2; cdr3_aa: CASSYSGSSYNEQFF; cdr3_nt: TGCGCCAGCAGTTATAGCGGGAGCTCCTACAATGAGCAGTTCTTC
clone_size: -; v_call: TRBV6-5; j_call: TRBJ1-2; d_call: TRBD1; cdr3_aa: CASRDRANYGYTF; cdr3_nt: TGTGCCAGCCGGGACAGAGCTAACTATGGCTACACCTTC
clone_size: once; v_call: TRBV7-8; j_call: TRBJ2-3; d_call: TRBD1; cdr3_aa: CASSLEGQGSPDTQYF; cdr3_nt: TGTGCCAGCAGCTTAGAGGGACAGGGTTCTCCAGATACGCAGTATTTT